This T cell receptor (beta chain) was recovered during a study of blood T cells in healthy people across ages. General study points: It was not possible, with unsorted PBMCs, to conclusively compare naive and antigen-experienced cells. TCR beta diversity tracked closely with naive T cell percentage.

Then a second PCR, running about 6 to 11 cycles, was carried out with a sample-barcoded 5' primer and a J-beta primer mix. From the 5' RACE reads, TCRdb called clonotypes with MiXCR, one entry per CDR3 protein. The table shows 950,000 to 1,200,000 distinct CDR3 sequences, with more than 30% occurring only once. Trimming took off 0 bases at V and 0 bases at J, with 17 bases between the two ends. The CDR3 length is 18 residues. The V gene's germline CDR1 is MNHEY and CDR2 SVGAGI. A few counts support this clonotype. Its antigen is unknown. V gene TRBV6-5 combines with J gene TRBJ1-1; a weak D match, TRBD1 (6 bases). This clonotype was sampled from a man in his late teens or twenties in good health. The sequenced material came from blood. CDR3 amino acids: CASSYSTDSPIVNTEAFF. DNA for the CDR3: TGTGCCAGCAGTTACTCGACGGACAGTCCGATCGTGAACACTGAAGCTTTCTTT.